This is a list of T cell receptor beta chains from one sample in a study of T cell changes during pregnancy in multiple sclerosis. This table comes from immunoSEQ multiplex PCR, and its TCRdb copy is limited to in-frame clones, with some not included. The sample contains about 30,000 clones, about 88% of which appear only once. Sequences were derived from CD4+ T cells from peripheral blood mononuclear cells, sampled in the second trimester of pregnancy. These receptors all come from a female donor in good health, enrolled as a control in a pregnancy study. Each CDR3 is given with its conserved first and last residue. A D gene is named only where the DNA matches it firmly. For some rows the clone size is stated as once, few or many, or as a class when expanded; others skip it.

V gene: TRBV15; J gene: TRBJ1-5; D gene: TRBD1; clone size: .; CDR3 DNA: TGTGCCACCAGCAGAGTTTTTAAGGGGGCCCTCGGGGCCCAGCATTTT; CDR3 protein: CATSRVFKGALGAQHF
V gene: TRBV19; J gene: TRBJ1-5; D gene: TRBD1; clone size: .; CDR3 DNA: TGTGCCAGTGGGGCCACAGGGGGTAATCAGCCCCAGCATTTT; CDR3 protein: CASGATGGNQPQHF
V gene: TRBV28; J gene: TRBJ1-6; D gene: TRBD1; clone size: once; CDR3 DNA: TGTGCCAGCAGTCACCTTGGACAGGGGTCCTATAATTCACCCCTCCACTTT; CDR3 protein: CASSHLGQGSYNSPLHF
V gene: TRBV19; J gene: TRBJ1-2; D gene: .; clone size: once; CDR3 DNA: TGTGCCAGTAGTACGCCGGGACTCTATGGCTACACCTTC; CDR3 protein: CASSTPGLYGYTF
V gene: TRBV19; J gene: TRBJ1-2; D gene: .; clone size: .; CDR3 DNA: TGTGCCAGTAGTATAGTTGCGGTTAGCTATGGCTACACCTTC; CDR3 protein: CASSIVAVSYGYTF
V gene: TRBV6-1; J gene: TRBJ2-3; D gene: .; clone size: .; CDR3 DNA: TGTGCCAGCAGTGAAGGGGGGCCTGGGACAGATACGCAGTATTTT; CDR3 protein: CASSEGGPGTDTQYF
V gene: TRBV9; J gene: TRBJ1-2; D gene: .; clone size: .; CDR3 DNA: TGTGCCAGCGGACAAGGGTCTAACTATGGCTACACCTTC; CDR3 protein: CASGQGSNYGYTF
V gene: TRBV19; J gene: TRBJ2-1; D gene: TRBD2; clone size: .; CDR3 DNA: TGTGCCAGTAGTATATCCGGGACTAGCGGACACAATGAGCAGTTCTTC; CDR3 protein: CASSISGTSGHNEQFF
V gene: TRBV7-9; J gene: TRBJ1-1; D gene: .; clone size: .; CDR3 DNA: TGTGCCAGCAGCTTGCCTCCCTGGAGCCCTGAAGCTTTCTTT; CDR3 protein: CASSLPPWSPEAFF
V gene: TRBV18; J gene: TRBJ2-3; D gene: TRBD2; clone size: .; CDR3 DNA: TGTGCCAGCTCACCAATAGCGGGAGAGGGAGATACGCAGTATTTT; CDR3 protein: CASSPIAGEGDTQYF
V gene: TRBV30; J gene: TRBJ1-5; D gene: .; clone size: .; CDR3 DNA: TGTGCCTGGAGCGGGGGGGGACTTAGCAATCAGCCCCAGCATTTT; CDR3 protein: CAWSGGGLSNQPQHF
V gene: TRBV15; J gene: TRBJ1-2; D gene: .; clone size: once; CDR3 DNA: TGTGCCACCAGCAGAGATGAGGCTCGGGGGAGGGGATATGGCTACACCTTC; CDR3 protein: CATSRDEARGRGYGYTF
V gene: TRBV6-1; J gene: TRBJ2-7; D gene: .; clone size: .; CDR3 DNA: TGTGCCAGCAGTACCCCGGGGGTCGACGAGCAGTACTTC; CDR3 protein: CASSTPGVDEQYF
V gene: TRBV5-1; J gene: TRBJ1-1; D gene: .; clone size: few; CDR3 DNA: TGCGCCAGCAGCTCGGATCAGGGGAACACTGAAGCTTTCTTT; CDR3 protein: CASSSDQGNTEAFF
V gene: TRBV18; J gene: TRBJ2-5; D gene: .; clone size: .; CDR3 DNA: TGTGCCAGCTCACCACGGCTGGACATAAGGTCGCAAGAGACCCAGTACTTC; CDR3 protein: CASSPRLDIRSQETQYF
V gene: TRBV7-8; J gene: TRBJ2-7; D gene: TRBD2; clone size: once; CDR3 DNA: TGTGCCAGCAGCTTAAACGGGGGGGTAGGCCCCTACGAGCAGTACTTC; CDR3 protein: CASSLNGGVGPYEQYF
V gene: TRBV5-1; J gene: TRBJ2-2; D gene: TRBD2; clone size: .; CDR3 DNA: TGCGCCAGCAGCTCGGGACTAGCGGGAGACCAAGGGGAGCTGTTTTTT; CDR3 protein: CASSSGLAGDQGELFF
V gene: TRBV11-2; J gene: TRBJ1-1; D gene: TRBD1; clone size: .; CDR3 DNA: TGTGCCAGCAGCCCGGACAGGGGCTTTACAATGAACACTGAAGCTTTCTTT; CDR3 protein: CASSPDRGFTMNTEAFF
V gene: TRBV6-5; J gene: TRBJ1-2; D gene: .; clone size: .; CDR3 DNA: TGTGCCAGCAAACGGGGGGGTCTAGCTAACTATGGCTACACCTTC; CDR3 protein: CASKRGGLANYGYTF
V gene: TRBV11-1; J gene: TRBJ2-5; D gene: TRBD2; clone size: .; CDR3 DNA: TGTGCCAGCAGTAAGCGGGAGGGCCAAGAGACCCAGTACTTC; CDR3 protein: CASSKREGQETQYF
V gene: TRBV30; J gene: TRBJ2-7; D gene: TRBD2; clone size: .; CDR3 DNA: TGTGCCTGGAGCCTCCTCGGAGCGGGGAGCTACGAGCAGTACTTC; CDR3 protein: CAWSLLGAGSYEQYF
V gene: TRBV30; J gene: TRBJ1-1; D gene: TRBD1; clone size: .; CDR3 DNA: TGTGCCTGGAGGGGACAGTTCAACACTGAAGCTTTCTTT; CDR3 protein: CAWRGQFNTEAFF
V gene: TRBV2; J gene: TRBJ2-7; D gene: .; clone size: .; CDR3 DNA: TGTGCCAGCAGTGAGGAAGGAGGGGCCTACGAGCAGTACTTC; CDR3 protein: CASSEEGGAYEQYF
V gene: TRBV6-6; J gene: TRBJ1-2; D gene: .; clone size: .; CDR3 DNA: TGTGCCAGCAGTTACGGGGGCCTCTATGGCTACACCTTC; CDR3 protein: CASSYGGLYGYTF
V gene: TRBV5-1; J gene: TRBJ2-1; D gene: TRBD2; clone size: .; CDR3 DNA: TGCGCCAGCAGCTTGGGACTAGCGAATGAGCAGTTCTTC; CDR3 protein: CASSLGLANEQFF
V gene: TRBV11-2; J gene: TRBJ2-7; D gene: .; clone size: .; CDR3 DNA: TGTGCCAGCAGCTTAGACAGGGTATACTCCTACGAGCAGTACTTC; CDR3 protein: CASSLDRVYSYEQYF
V gene: TRBV5-6; J gene: TRBJ2-4; D gene: .; clone size: .; CDR3 DNA: TGTGCCAGCAGCTTGGTTGGGGCCCAAGCCAAAAACATTCAGTACTTC; CDR3 protein: CASSLVGAQAKNIQYF
V gene: TRBV12-2; J gene: TRBJ2-1; D gene: .; clone size: .; CDR3 DNA: TGTGCAAGTCGAGGGTGGCGGGAAGGCTCCTACAATGAGCAGTTCTTC; CDR3 protein: CASRGWREGSYNEQFF
V gene: TRBV7-7; J gene: TRBJ2-1; D gene: .; clone size: .; CDR3 DNA: TGTGCCAGCAGCTTAACTAGGTTAAGCAATGAGCAGTTCTTC; CDR3 protein: CASSLTRLSNEQFF
V gene: TRBV7-2; J gene: TRBJ2-1; D gene: TRBD1; clone size: .; CDR3 DNA: TGTGCCAGCAAGCTTACTGGGACAGGTAACCGAGAGCAGTTCTTC; CDR3 protein: CASKLTGTGNREQFF
V gene: TRBV25-1; J gene: TRBJ2-7; D gene: .; clone size: .; CDR3 DNA: TGTGCCAGCAGTGAAAGGGACACCCCGACTTACGAGCAGTACTTC; CDR3 protein: CASSERDTPTYEQYF
V gene: TRBV7-2; J gene: TRBJ1-5; D gene: TRBD1; clone size: once; CDR3 DNA: TGTGCCAGCAGCTTAGGACAGGGGGGGGGTCAGCCCCAGCATTTT; CDR3 protein: CASSLGQGGGQPQHF
V gene: TRBV6-5; J gene: TRBJ2-5; D gene: TRBD1; clone size: .; CDR3 DNA: TGTGCCAGCAGTCGGGACAGGGGGTGGGGAGAGACCCAGTACTTC; CDR3 protein: CASSRDRGWGETQYF
V gene: TRBV30; J gene: TRBJ1-5; D gene: .; clone size: .; CDR3 DNA: TGTGCCTGGAGTAACGGGGAACGTCAGCCCCAGCATTTT; CDR3 protein: CAWSNGERQPQHF
V gene: TRBV19; J gene: TRBJ1-5; D gene: .; clone size: .; CDR3 DNA: TGTGCCAGTAGTAGGGGGAGGGGAAATCAGCCCCAGCATTTT; CDR3 protein: CASSRGRGNQPQHF
V gene: TRBV7-2; J gene: TRBJ2-1; D gene: TRBD2; clone size: .; CDR3 DNA: TGTGCCAGCAGCTCGACTAGCGGGAGAGGGGGTGAGCAGTTCTTC; CDR3 protein: CASSSTSGRGGEQFF
V gene: TRBV30; J gene: TRBJ1-4; D gene: TRBD1; clone size: .; CDR3 DNA: TGTGCCTGGAGTGTACAGGGGGAAAAACTGTTTTTT; CDR3 protein: CAWSVQGEKLFF
V gene: TRBV5-1; J gene: TRBJ1-2; D gene: TRBD1; clone size: .; CDR3 DNA: TGCGCCAGCAGCACAGGGGATTATGGCTACACCTTC; CDR3 protein: CASSTGDYGYTF
V gene: TRBV27; J gene: TRBJ1-2; D gene: TRBD1; clone size: .; CDR3 DNA: TGTGCCAGCAGTTTGAGTAGGACAGGACCTAACTATGGCTACACCTTC; CDR3 protein: CASSLSRTGPNYGYTF